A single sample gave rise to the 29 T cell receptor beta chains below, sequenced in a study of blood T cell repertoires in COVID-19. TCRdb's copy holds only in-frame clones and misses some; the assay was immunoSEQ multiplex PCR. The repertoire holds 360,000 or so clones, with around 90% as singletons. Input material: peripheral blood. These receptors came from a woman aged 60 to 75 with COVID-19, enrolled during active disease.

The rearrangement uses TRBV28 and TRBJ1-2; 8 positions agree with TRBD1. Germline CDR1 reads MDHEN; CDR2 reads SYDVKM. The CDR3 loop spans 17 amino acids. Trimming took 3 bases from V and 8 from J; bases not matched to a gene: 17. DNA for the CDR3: TGTGCCAGCAGTTTGCCAAAATATTTTTCAGGGGGCGTGGGCTACACCTTC. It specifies CASSLPKYFSGGVGYTF.

The CDR3 loop is CAGQGVAVSPLHF. The CDR3 nucleotides are TGTGCCGGACAGGGGGTCGCAGTTTCACCCCTCCACTTT. The chain links TRBV30 to TRBJ1-6; 10 nucleotides match TRBD1. V lost 8 bases and J lost 9; bases outside the gene matches: 7. This CDR3 has 13 residues. The germline CDR1 and CDR2 sequences are GTSNPN and SVGIG (reference sequence).

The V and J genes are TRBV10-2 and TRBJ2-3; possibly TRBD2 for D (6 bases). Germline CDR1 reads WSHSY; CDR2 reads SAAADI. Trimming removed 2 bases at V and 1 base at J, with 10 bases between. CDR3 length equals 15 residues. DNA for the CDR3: TGCGCCAGCAGTGAGGGACTACCGGGCACAGATACGCAGTATTTT. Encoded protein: CASSEGLPGTDTQYF.

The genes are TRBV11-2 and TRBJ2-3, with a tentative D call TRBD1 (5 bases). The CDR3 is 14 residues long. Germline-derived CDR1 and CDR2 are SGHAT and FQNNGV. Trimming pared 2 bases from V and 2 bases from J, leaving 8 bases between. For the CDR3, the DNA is TGTGCCAGCAGCTTACAGGGTATCACAGATACGCAGTATTTT. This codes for CASSLQGITDTQYF.

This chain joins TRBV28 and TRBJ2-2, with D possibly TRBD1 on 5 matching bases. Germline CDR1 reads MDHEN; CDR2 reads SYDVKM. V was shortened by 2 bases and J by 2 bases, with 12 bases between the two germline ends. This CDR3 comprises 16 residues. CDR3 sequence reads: CASSLTSQGNTGELFF. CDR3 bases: TGTGCCAGCAGTTTAACAAGCCAGGGTAACACCGGGGAGCTGTTTTTT.

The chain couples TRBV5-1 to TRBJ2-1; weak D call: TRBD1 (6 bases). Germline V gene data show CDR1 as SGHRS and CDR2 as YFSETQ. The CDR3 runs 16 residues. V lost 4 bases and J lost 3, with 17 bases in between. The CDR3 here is CASSRLQGTDYNEQFF. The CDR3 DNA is TGCGCCAGCAGCCGATTACAGGGAACGGACTACAATGAGCAGTTCTTC.

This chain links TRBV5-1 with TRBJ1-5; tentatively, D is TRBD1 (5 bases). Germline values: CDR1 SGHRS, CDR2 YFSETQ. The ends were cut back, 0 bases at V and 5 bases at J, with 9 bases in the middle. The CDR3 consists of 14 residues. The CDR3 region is CASSLGGVDQPQHF. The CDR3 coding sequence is TGCGCCAGCAGCTTGGGGGGGGTCGATCAGCCCCAGCATTTT.

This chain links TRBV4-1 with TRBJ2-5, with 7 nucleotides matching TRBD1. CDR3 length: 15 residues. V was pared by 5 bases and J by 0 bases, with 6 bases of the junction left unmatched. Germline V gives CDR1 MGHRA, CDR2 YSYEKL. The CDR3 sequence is CASSWTQGYQETQYF. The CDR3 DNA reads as TGCGCCAGCAGCTGGACACAGGGGTACCAAGAGACCCAGTACTTC.

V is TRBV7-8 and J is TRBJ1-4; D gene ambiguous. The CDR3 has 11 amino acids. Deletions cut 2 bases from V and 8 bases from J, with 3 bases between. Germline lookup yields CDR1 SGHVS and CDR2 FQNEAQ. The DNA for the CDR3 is TGTGCCAGCAGCTTATCAGAAAAACTGTTTTTT. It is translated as CASSLSEKLFF.

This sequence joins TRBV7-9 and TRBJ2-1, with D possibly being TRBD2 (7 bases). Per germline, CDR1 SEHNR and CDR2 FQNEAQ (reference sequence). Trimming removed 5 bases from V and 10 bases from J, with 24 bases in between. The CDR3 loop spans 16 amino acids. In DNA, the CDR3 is TGTGCCAGCAGCCAAGGGGGTGCGGGGGCCTATACGGAGCAGTTCTTC. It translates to CASSQGGAGAYTEQFF.

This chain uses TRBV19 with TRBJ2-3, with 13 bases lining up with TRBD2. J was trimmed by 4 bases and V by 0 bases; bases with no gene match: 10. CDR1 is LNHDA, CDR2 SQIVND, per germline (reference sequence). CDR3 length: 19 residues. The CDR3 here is CASSIDPQGLAGVSDTQYF. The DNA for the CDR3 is TGTGCCAGTAGTATAGATCCCCAAGGACTAGCGGGGGTCTCAGATACGCAGTATTTT.

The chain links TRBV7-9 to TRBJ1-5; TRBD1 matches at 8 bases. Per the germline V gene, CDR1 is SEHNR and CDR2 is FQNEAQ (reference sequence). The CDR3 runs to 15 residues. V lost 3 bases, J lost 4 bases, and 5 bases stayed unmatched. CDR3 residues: CASSLGTGHNQPQHF. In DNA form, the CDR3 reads TGTGCCAGCAGCTTGGGGACAGGACATAATCAGCCCCAGCATTTT. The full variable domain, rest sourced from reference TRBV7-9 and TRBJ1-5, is DTGVSQNPRHKITKRGQNVTFRCDPISEHNRLYWYRQTLGQGPEFLTYFQNEAQLEKSRLLSDRFSAERPKGSFSTLEIQRTEQGDSAMYLCASSLGTGHNQPQHFGDGTRLSIL.

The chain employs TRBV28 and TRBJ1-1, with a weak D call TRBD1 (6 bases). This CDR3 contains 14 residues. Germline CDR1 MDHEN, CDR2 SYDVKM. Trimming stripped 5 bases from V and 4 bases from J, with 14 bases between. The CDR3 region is CASSQRQERTEAFF. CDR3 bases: TGTGCCAGCAGTCAGAGACAGGAACGCACTGAAGCTTTCTTT.

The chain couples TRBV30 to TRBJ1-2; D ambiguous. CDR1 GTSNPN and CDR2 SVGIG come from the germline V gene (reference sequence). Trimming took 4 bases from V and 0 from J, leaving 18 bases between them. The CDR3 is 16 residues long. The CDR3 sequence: CAWTRVQIAANYGYTF. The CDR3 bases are TGTGCCTGGACGCGGGTACAGATCGCGGCTAACTATGGCTACACCTTC.

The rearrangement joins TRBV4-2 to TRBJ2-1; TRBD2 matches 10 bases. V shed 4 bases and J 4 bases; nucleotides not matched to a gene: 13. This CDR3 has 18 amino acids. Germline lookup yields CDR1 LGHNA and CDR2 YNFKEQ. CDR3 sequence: CASSRRIPTSGEYNEQFF. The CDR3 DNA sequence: TGTGCCAGCAGCCGGAGAATCCCTACTAGCGGGGAGTACAATGAGCAGTTCTTC.

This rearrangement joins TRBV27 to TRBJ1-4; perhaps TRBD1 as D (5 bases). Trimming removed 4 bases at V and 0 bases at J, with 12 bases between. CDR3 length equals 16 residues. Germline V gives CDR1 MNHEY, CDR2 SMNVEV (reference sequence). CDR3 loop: CASSSRQIPTNEKLFF. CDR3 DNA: TGTGCCAGCAGTTCTCGACAGATACCAACTAATGAAAAACTGTTTTTT.

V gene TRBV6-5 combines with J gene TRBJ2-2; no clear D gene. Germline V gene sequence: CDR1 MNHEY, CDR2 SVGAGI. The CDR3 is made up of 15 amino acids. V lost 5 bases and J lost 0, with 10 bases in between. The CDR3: CASSRTFPNTGELFF. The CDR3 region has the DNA TGTGCCAGCAGTAGAACATTTCCGAACACCGGGGAGCTGTTTTTT.

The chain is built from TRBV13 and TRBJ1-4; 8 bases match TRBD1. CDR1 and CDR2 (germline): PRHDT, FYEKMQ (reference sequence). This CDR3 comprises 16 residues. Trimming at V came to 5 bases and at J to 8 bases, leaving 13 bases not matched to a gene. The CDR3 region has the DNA TGTGCCAGCAGCCAGCGGCAGGGGGCAATGGAAGAAAAACTGTTTTTT. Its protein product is CASSQRQGAMEEKLFF.

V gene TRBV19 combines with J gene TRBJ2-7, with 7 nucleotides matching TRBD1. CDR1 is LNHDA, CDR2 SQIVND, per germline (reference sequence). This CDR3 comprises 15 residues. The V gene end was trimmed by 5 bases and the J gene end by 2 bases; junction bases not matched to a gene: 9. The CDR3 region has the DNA TGTGCCAGTAGTCGTCAGACAGGGACCGCCTACGAGCAGTACTTC. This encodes CASSRQTGTAYEQYF.

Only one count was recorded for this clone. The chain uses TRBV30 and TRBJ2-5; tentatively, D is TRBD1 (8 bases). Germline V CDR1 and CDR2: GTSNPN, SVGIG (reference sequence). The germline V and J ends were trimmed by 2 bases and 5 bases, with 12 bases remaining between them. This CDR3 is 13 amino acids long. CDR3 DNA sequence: TGTGCCTGGAGTTACAGGGGGGGGGAGACCCAGTACTTC. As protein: CAWSYRGGETQYF.

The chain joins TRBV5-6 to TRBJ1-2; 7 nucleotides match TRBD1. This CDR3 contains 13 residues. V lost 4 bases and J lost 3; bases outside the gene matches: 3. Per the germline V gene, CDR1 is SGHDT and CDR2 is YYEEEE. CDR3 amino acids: CASSTGTDYGYTF. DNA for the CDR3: TGTGCCAGCAGCACCGGGACAGACTATGGCTACACCTTC.

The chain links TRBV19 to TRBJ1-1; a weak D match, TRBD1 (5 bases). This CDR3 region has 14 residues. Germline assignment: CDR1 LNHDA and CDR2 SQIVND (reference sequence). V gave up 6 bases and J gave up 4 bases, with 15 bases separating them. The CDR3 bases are TGTGCCAGTAGGCCCCAGGGTCGGGCCACTGAAGCTTTCTTT. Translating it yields CASRPQGRATEAFF.

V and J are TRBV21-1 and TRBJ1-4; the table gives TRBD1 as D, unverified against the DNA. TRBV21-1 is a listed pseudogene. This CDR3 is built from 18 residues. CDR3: CASSKHFRQTLTNEKLFF. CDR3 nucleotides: TGTGCCAGCAGCAAACATTTCAGACAGACCCTTACTAATGAAAAACTGTTTTTT.

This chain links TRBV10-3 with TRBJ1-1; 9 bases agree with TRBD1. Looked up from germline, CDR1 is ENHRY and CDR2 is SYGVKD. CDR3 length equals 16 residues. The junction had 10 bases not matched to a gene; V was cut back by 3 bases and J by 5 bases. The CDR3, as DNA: TGTGCCATCAGTGATTCCCCCGGGACAGGGAGAACTGAAGCTTTCTTT. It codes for CAISDSPGTGRTEAFF.

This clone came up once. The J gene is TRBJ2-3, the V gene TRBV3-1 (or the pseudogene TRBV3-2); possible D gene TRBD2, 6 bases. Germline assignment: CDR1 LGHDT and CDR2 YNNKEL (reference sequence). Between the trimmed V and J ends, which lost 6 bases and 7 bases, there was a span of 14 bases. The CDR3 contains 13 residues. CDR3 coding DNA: TGTGCCAGCAGGTTCGCGGGATCAAATACGCAGTATTTT. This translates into CASRFAGSNTQYF.

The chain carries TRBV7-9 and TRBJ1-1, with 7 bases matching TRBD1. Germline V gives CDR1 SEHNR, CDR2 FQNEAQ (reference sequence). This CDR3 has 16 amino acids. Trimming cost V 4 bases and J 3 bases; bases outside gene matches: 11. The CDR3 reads CASSSALFDRDTEAFF. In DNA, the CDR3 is TGTGCCAGCAGCTCTGCCCTCTTTGACAGGGACACTGAAGCTTTCTTT.

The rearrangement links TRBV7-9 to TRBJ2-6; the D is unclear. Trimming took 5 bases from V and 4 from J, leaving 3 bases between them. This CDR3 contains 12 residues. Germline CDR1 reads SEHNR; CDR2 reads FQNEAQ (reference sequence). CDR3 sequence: CASSPGANVLTF. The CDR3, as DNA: TGTGCCAGCAGCCCAGGGGCCAACGTCCTGACTTTC.

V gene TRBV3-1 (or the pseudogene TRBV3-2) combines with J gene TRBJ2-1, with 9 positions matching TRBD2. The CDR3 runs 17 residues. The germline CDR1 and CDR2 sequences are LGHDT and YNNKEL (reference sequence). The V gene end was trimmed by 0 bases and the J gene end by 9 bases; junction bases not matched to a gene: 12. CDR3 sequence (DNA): TGTGCCAGCAGCCAAGATCTAGGGCGGGGGGGCTCGAGTGAGCAGTTCTTC. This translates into CASSQDLGRGGSSEQFF.

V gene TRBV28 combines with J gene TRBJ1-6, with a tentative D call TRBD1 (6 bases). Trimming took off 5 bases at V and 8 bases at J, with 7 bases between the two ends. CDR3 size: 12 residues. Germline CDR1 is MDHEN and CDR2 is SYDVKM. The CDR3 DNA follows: TGTGCCAGCAGTCCAGGGGATTCACCCCTCCACTTT. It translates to CASSPGDSPLHF.